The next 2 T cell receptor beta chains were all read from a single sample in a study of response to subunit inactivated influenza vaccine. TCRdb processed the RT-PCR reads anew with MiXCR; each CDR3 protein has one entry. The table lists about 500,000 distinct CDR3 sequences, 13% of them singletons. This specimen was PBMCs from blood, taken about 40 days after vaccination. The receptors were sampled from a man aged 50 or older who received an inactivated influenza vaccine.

The CDR3 spells CASSADGHSYNEQFF. As DNA, the CDR3 is TGTGCCAGCAGCGCAGACGGACATTCCTACAATGAGCAGTTCTTC. The genes are TRBV7-9 and TRBJ2-1, with D maybe TRBD1 (5 bases). Germline V gene sequence: CDR1 SEHNR, CDR2 FQNEAQ (reference sequence). Trimming took 5 bases from V and 1 from J, leaving 12 bases between them. CDR3 length: 15 residues.

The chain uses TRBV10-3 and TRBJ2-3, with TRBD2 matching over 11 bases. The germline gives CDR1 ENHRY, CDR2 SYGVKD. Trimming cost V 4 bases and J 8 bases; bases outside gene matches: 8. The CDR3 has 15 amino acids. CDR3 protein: CAISASGGPGATQYF. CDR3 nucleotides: TGTGCCATCAGTGCTAGCGGGGGGCCGGGAGCTACGCAGTATTTT.